A selection of T cell receptor beta chains follows, all from one sample in a study of cytomegalovirus exposure and HLA in healthy donors. Profiling relied on immunoSEQ multiplex PCR, and the TCRdb table lists in-frame clones only, not all of them. Of more than 100,000 clones listed, 60% to 80% are singletons. Sample: PBMCs. The receptors shown here come from a woman aged 55-75 years in good health and CMV-seronegative. Each CDR3 is given with its conserved first and last residue. A D gene is named only where the DNA matches it firmly. Clone size is given for some rows only: seen once, a few or many times, or a class if the clone is expanded.

j_call: TRBJ2-1
v_call: TRBV29-1
clone_size: -
d_call: TRBD1
cdr3_nt: TGCAGCGTGGACGATGAAGGGGGCGCGAGCAATGAGCAGTTCTTC
cdr3_aa: CSVDDEGGASNEQFF

j_call: TRBJ1-1
v_call: TRBV27
clone_size: -
d_call: -
cdr3_nt: TGTGCCAGCAGTTTATCGCTCGGGGTGAACACTGAAGCTTTCTTT
cdr3_aa: CASSLSLGVNTEAFF

j_call: TRBJ2-1
v_call: TRBV27
clone_size: once
d_call: -
cdr3_nt: TGTGCCAGCAGTTTATACCCGCGTTTGAGAAGTGGGCCTCGATACAATGAGCAGTTCTTC
cdr3_aa: CASSLYPRLRSGPRYNEQFF

j_call: TRBJ2-5
v_call: TRBV11-2
clone_size: -
d_call: TRBD2
cdr3_nt: TGTGCCAGCAGCTCCCGACTAGCGGGGCAAGAGACCCAGTACTTC
cdr3_aa: CASSSRLAGQETQYF

j_call: TRBJ2-5
v_call: TRBV5-1
clone_size: -
d_call: -
cdr3_nt: TGCGCCAGCAGCCTATGGGGAGCACAACAAGAGACCCAGTACTTC
cdr3_aa: CASSLWGAQQETQYF

j_call: TRBJ1-2
v_call: TRBV4-1
clone_size: -
d_call: -
cdr3_nt: TGCGCCAGCAGCCAAGAGTCAGGGTCTGGCTACACCTTC
cdr3_aa: CASSQESGSGYTF

j_call: TRBJ1-1
v_call: TRBV2
clone_size: -
d_call: -
cdr3_nt: TGTGCCAGCAGTACCGTAGGTCCAGGACATTTCACCTTT
cdr3_aa: CASSTVGPGHFTF

j_call: TRBJ2-7
v_call: TRBV28
clone_size: few
d_call: TRBD1
cdr3_nt: TGTGCCAGCAGTGTCCGGGACAGGGGTTACGAGCAGTACTTC
cdr3_aa: CASSVRDRGYEQYF

j_call: TRBJ2-3
v_call: TRBV30
clone_size: -
d_call: TRBD2
cdr3_nt: TGTGCCCGGGAGAGGGCGGGAGTGGCAGATACGCAGTATTTT
cdr3_aa: CARERAGVADTQYF

j_call: TRBJ2-1
v_call: TRBV27
clone_size: few
d_call: -
cdr3_nt: TGTGCCAGCAGTTTAAAGGGGCCCTACAATGAGCAGTTCTTC
cdr3_aa: CASSLKGPYNEQFF

j_call: TRBJ2-7
v_call: TRBV6-6
clone_size: -
d_call: -
cdr3_nt: TGTGCCACCAAAGTGGGACAAGAAGGAGAGCAGTACTTC
cdr3_aa: CATKVGQEGEQYF

j_call: TRBJ2-1
v_call: TRBV5-1
clone_size: -
d_call: -
cdr3_nt: TGCGCCAGCAGCTCTTCGGTCTCGGGGTTCTCCGTTCAGTTCTTC
cdr3_aa: CASSSSVSGFSVQFF

j_call: TRBJ1-5
v_call: TRBV15
clone_size: -
d_call: -
cdr3_nt: TGTGCCACCAGCAGAGATCGCGGTTCCCTTATGCCCCAGCATTTT
cdr3_aa: CATSRDRGSLMPQHF

j_call: TRBJ2-7
v_call: TRBV2
clone_size: -
d_call: -
cdr3_nt: TGTGCCAGCAGTCCCAATTTCTACGAGCAGTACTTC
cdr3_aa: CASSPNFYEQYF

j_call: TRBJ2-1
v_call: TRBV29-1
clone_size: -
d_call: -
cdr3_nt: TGCAGCGTTGAGCGGGCCGCGAGCAATGAGCAGTTCTTC
cdr3_aa: CSVERAASNEQFF

j_call: TRBJ2-1
v_call: TRBV5-4
clone_size: few
d_call: TRBD2
cdr3_nt: TGTGCCAGCAGCTTGGGCCGGATGGCGGGAGTTGAGAATGAGCAGTTCTTC
cdr3_aa: CASSLGRMAGVENEQFF

j_call: TRBJ2-1
v_call: TRBV6-6
clone_size: -
d_call: -
cdr3_nt: TGTGCCAGCGCGAGCCTCCAGGGGTCTTGGGAGCAGTTCTTC
cdr3_aa: CASASLQGSWEQFF

j_call: TRBJ2-7
v_call: TRBV5-1
clone_size: -
d_call: -
cdr3_nt: TGCGCCAGCAGCTTGGGAGCGACTAGAGTTCCCTACGAGCAGTACTTC
cdr3_aa: CASSLGATRVPYEQYF

j_call: TRBJ2-3
v_call: TRBV18
clone_size: -
d_call: -
cdr3_nt: TGTGCCAGCTCACCTCGGGCGGGACAGAGCACAGATACGCAGTATTTT
cdr3_aa: CASSPRAGQSTDTQYF

j_call: TRBJ2-7
v_call: TRBV5-4
clone_size: -
d_call: TRBD2
cdr3_nt: TGTGCCAGCAGCTTGGGGACTAGCGGGAGGGCGACCTACGAGCAGTACTTC
cdr3_aa: CASSLGTSGRATYEQYF

j_call: TRBJ2-3
v_call: TRBV7-3
clone_size: -
d_call: TRBD2
cdr3_nt: TGTGCCAGCAGCGGGGGAGGGGCCTGGGAATCAGATACGCAGTATTTT
cdr3_aa: CASSGGGAWESDTQYF

j_call: TRBJ1-2
v_call: TRBV25-1
clone_size: -
d_call: -
cdr3_nt: TGTGCCAGCCAACAGGGCTATGGCTACACCTTC
cdr3_aa: CASQQGYGYTF

j_call: TRBJ2-3
v_call: TRBV5-1
clone_size: -
d_call: -
cdr3_nt: TGCGCCAGCAGCTTATTAGTAGCAAGCACAGATACGCAGTATTTT
cdr3_aa: CASSLLVASTDTQYF

j_call: TRBJ2-2
v_call: TRBV2
clone_size: -
d_call: -
cdr3_nt: TGTGCCAGCAGTCCCCAGGGACAAACCGGGGAGCTGTTTTTT
cdr3_aa: CASSPQGQTGELFF

j_call: TRBJ1-3
v_call: TRBV28
clone_size: -
d_call: -
cdr3_nt: TGTGCCAGCAGGTACTCTGGAAACACCATATATTTT
cdr3_aa: CASRYSGNTIYF

j_call: TRBJ2-1
v_call: TRBV5-1
clone_size: -
d_call: -
cdr3_nt: TGCGCCAGCAGCTTTGCGGCAGGAGGCTCCTACAATGAGCAGTTCTTC
cdr3_aa: CASSFAAGGSYNEQFF

j_call: TRBJ2-2
v_call: TRBV7-2
clone_size: few
d_call: -
cdr3_nt: TGTGCCAGCAGCTTAGTTCGGCAGGCCACCGGGGAGCTGTTTTTT
cdr3_aa: CASSLVRQATGELFF

j_call: TRBJ2-2
v_call: TRBV5-1
clone_size: -
d_call: TRBD2
cdr3_nt: TGCGCCAGCAGCAACACACTAGCGGGAGTAACCGGGGAGCTGTTTTTT
cdr3_aa: CASSNTLAGVTGELFF

j_call: TRBJ2-3
v_call: TRBV5-1
clone_size: once
d_call: -
cdr3_nt: TGCGCCAGCAGCGCAGGGTTGGTCAGCACAGATACGCAGTATTTT
cdr3_aa: CASSAGLVSTDTQYF

j_call: TRBJ1-5
v_call: TRBV6-1
clone_size: -
d_call: -
cdr3_nt: TGTGCCAGCAGTGAAGGAGGAGGCCCGCGTCCCCAGCATTTT
cdr3_aa: CASSEGGGPRPQHF

j_call: TRBJ1-5
v_call: TRBV29-1
clone_size: -
d_call: -
cdr3_nt: TGCAGCGTGGGGGCGAATAGCAATCAGCCCCAGCATTTT
cdr3_aa: CSVGANSNQPQHF

j_call: TRBJ1-2
v_call: TRBV30
clone_size: -
d_call: -
cdr3_nt: TGTGCCACCGACACCTTACTAGGCTATGGCTACACCTTC
cdr3_aa: CATDTLLGYGYTF

j_call: TRBJ2-7
v_call: TRBV7-9
clone_size: -
d_call: TRBD1
cdr3_nt: TGTGCCAGCAGCTCTAGGACAGGGAGCTCCTACGAGCAGTACTTC
cdr3_aa: CASSSRTGSSYEQYF

j_call: TRBJ1-5
v_call: TRBV28
clone_size: -
d_call: -
cdr3_nt: TGTGCCAGCAGTTTTGTATCAGGGGCCGGGTCCCAGCATTTT
cdr3_aa: CASSFVSGAGSQHF

j_call: TRBJ2-7
v_call: TRBV2
clone_size: few
d_call: TRBD1
cdr3_nt: TGTGCCAGGGGACAGAGCTCCTACGAGCAGTACTTC
cdr3_aa: CARGQSSYEQYF

j_call: TRBJ1-1
v_call: TRBV28
clone_size: -
d_call: -
cdr3_nt: TGTGCCAGCAGTTCTGAGGTGGTGTACACTGAAGCTTTCTTT
cdr3_aa: CASSSEVVYTEAFF

j_call: TRBJ1-4
v_call: TRBV28
clone_size: -
d_call: -
cdr3_nt: TGTGCCACTACTACCGCGACGGCCCCGGAAGAAAAACTGTTTTTT
cdr3_aa: CATTTATAPEEKLFF

j_call: TRBJ1-4
v_call: TRBV25-1
clone_size: -
d_call: TRBD1
cdr3_nt: TGTGCCAGCAGTGACCCGGGGCCAGGGGGCGAAAAACTGTTTTTT
cdr3_aa: CASSDPGPGGEKLFF

j_call: TRBJ1-2
v_call: TRBV18
clone_size: -
d_call: -
cdr3_nt: TGTGCCAGCTCACCACCCGGAGGTTATGACTATGGCTACACCTTC
cdr3_aa: CASSPPGGYDYGYTF

j_call: TRBJ2-7
v_call: TRBV28
clone_size: -
d_call: TRBD1
cdr3_nt: TGTGCCAGCACCAAAACTGGGACAGCTTTGGAGCAGTACTTC
cdr3_aa: CASTKTGTALEQYF

j_call: TRBJ1-4
v_call: TRBV28
clone_size: -
d_call: -
cdr3_nt: TGTGCCAGTTGGGGTGATTCTCGTGGGGTGCAAGGGGTAAAACTGTTTTTT
cdr3_aa: CASWGDSRGVQGVKLFF

j_call: TRBJ2-2
v_call: TRBV7-3
clone_size: once
d_call: TRBD1
cdr3_nt: TGTGCCAGCAGCACCCAGGGGGCGGGACGCACCGGGGAGCTGTTTTTT
cdr3_aa: CASSTQGAGRTGELFF

j_call: TRBJ1-4
v_call: TRBV28
clone_size: few
d_call: -
cdr3_nt: TGTGCCAGCAGTTTACCGGGTGAAACCTCAACTAATGAAAAACTGTTTTTT
cdr3_aa: CASSLPGETSTNEKLFF

j_call: TRBJ2-1
v_call: TRBV10-3
clone_size: -
d_call: TRBD1
cdr3_nt: TGTGCCATCAGTGACCGGGACAGGGGGAATAATGAGCAGTTCTTC
cdr3_aa: CAISDRDRGNNEQFF

j_call: TRBJ2-1
v_call: TRBV4-1
clone_size: -
d_call: TRBD2
cdr3_nt: TGCGCCAGCAGACAACCCCACAGCGGGGCCTACAATGAGCAGTTCTTC
cdr3_aa: CASRQPHSGAYNEQFF